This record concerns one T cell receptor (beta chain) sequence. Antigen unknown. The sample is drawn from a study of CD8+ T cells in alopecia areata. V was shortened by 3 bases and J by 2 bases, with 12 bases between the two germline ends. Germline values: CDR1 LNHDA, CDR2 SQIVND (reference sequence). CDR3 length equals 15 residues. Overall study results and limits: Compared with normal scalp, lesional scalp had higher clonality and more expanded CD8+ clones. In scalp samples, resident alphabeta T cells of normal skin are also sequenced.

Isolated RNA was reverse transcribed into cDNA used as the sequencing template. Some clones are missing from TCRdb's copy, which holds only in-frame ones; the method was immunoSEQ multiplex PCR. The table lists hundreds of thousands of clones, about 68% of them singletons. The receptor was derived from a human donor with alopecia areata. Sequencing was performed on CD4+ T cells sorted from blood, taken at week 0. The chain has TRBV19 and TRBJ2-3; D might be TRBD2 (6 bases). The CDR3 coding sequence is TGTGCCAGTAGTATGGGGCGGGGTGTCACAGATACGCAGTATTTT. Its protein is CASSMGRGVTDTQYF.